Sequencing of this T cell receptor (beta chain) was carried out in a study of lymphopenia after photon versus proton radiotherapy. Trimming at V came to 3 bases and at J to 0 bases, leaving 6 bases not matched to a gene. This CDR3 comprises 15 residues. Germline CDR1 reads SGDLS; CDR2 reads YYNGEE. Clones were sequenced by immunoSEQ multiplex PCR, and TCRdb holds only the in-frame ones, with some missing. The repertoire has fewer than 25,000 clones, roughly 90% of them found once; the top ten carry 11%. The chain couples TRBV9 to TRBJ2-7, with 7 positions matching TRBD1. The TCR was taken from a man aged 80 or over with esophageal cancer. Sequenced here: peripheral blood, sampled from a patient treated with proton-based radiotherapy. The CDR3 is CASSANPGGSYEQYF. DNA of the CDR3: TGTGCCAGCAGCGCCAACCCAGGGGGCTCCTACGAGCAGTACTTC.